Here is one TCR beta chain with its context. Its antigen remains unidentified. The sample's time point: week 35, safety follow-up. The vaccine gave 300 ug of a 20-mer mutant IDH1 peptide subcutaneously per dose. Here immunoSEQ multiplex PCR was the method, and the copy in TCRdb shows in-frame clones only, minus some. The top ten clones hold roughly 4.3% of a sample with about 64,000 clones, roughly 68% of them seen once. The data stem from a study of a mutant IDH1 vaccine in newly diagnosed glioma. Study-level background: Antecedent treatment encompassed radiotherapy, temozolomide, or their combination; the majority received both.

Study-level findings and limits: Detectable vaccine-induced immune responses arose in roughly 93% of patients.

Sequences were derived from PBMCs, sampled from a glioma patient whose treatment included an IDH1 peptide vaccine. This receptor was identified in a man in his fifties with glioma.

The CDR3 nucleotides read TGTGCCAGCAGCGTAGCCCTAGCGGGGGCCGAGCAGTACTTC. This encodes CASSVALAGAEQYF. This chain uses TRBV9 with TRBJ2-7; TRBD2 agrees at 10 bases. V trimming: 0 bases; J trimming: 6 bases; junction bases outside the gene matches: 3. Germline assignment: CDR1 SGDLS and CDR2 YYNGEE. CDR3 length: 14 residues.